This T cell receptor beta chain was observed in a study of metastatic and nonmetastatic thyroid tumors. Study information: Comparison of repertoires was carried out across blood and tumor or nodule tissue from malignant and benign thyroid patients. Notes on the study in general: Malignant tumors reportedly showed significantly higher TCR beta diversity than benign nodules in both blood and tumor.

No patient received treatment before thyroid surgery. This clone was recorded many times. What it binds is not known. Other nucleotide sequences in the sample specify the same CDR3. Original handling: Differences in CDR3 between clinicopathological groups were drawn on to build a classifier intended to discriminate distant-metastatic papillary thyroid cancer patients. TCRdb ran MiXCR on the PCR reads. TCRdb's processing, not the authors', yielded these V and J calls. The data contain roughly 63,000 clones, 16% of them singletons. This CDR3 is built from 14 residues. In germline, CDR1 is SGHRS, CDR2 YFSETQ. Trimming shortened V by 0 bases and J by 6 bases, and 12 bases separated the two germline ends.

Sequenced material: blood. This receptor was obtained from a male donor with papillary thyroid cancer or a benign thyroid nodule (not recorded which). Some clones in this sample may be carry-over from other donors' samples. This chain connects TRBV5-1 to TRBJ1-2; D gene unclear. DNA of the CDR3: TGCGCCAGCAGCTTGGAGTTTAGAGGGAATGGCTACACCTTC. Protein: CASSLEFRGNGYTF.